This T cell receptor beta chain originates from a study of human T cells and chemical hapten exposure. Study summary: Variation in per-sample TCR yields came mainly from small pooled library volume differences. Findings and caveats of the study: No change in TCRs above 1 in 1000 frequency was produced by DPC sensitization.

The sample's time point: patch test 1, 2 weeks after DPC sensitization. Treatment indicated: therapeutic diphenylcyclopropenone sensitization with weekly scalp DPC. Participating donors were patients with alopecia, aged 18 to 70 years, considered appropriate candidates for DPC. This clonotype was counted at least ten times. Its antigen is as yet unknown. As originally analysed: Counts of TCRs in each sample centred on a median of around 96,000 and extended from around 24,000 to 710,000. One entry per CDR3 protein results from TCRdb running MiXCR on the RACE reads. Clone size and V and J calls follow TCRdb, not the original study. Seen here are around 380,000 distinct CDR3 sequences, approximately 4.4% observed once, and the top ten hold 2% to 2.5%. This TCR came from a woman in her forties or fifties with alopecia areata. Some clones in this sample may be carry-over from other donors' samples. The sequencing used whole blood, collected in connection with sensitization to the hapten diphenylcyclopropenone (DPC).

The DNA of the CDR3 is TGCGCCAGCAGCTTGGCCAGGAGTACCACAGATACGCAGTATTTT. It translates to CASSLARSTTDTQYF. The chain has TRBV5-1 and TRBJ2-3; D is ambiguous. This CDR3 contains 15 residues. Trimming cost V 0 bases and J 2 bases, with 10 bases left between them. Germline V CDR1 and CDR2: SGHRS, YFSETQ.